A single sample gave rise to the 31 T cell receptor beta chains below, sequenced in a study of blood T cells in healthy people across ages (dated by TCRdb to the mid-2010s). The protocol used for the library was 5' RACE. TCRdb lists the instrument as Illumina HiSeq 2500. A second roughly 6 to 12 cycle PCR used a sample-barcoded 5' primer and a J-beta primer mix. The public reads were quality trimmed at Q25 with fastp and then assembled into clones with MiXCR by TCRdb, keeping productive beta chains. When rows share a CDR3 protein, they turn into one entry using the most common DNA and genes. The sample table lists around 1.5 million distinct CDR3 sequences, 59% of them with a count of one. The ten biggest clones cover over 5.5% of the sample. The sample taken for sequencing was blood. These receptors came from a man aged 18 to 30 in good health.

This chain links TRBV20-1 with TRBJ2-1; D possibly corresponds to TRBD1 (5 bases). The length of the CDR3 is 14 residues. V gave up 3 bases and J gave up 13 bases, with 22 bases separating them. CDR1 is DFQATT, CDR2 SNEGSKA, per germline (reference sequence). Here the CDR3 DNA reads TGCAGTGCTAGTAGGGCAGGGTCCGTGGAGACCCAGTTCTTC. Its protein is CSASRAGSVETQFF.

This clonotype was seen once. V usage is TRBV9 and J usage is TRBJ2-1; D is perhaps TRBD2 (5 bases). CDR3 length: 12 amino acids. Trimming cost V 3 bases and J 10 bases, with 11 bases left between them. Germline CDR1 SGDLS, CDR2 YYNGEE. The CDR3 sequence is CASSGSAYEQFF. In DNA form, the CDR3 reads TGTGCCAGCAGCGGTAGCGCATACGAGCAGTTCTTC.

This clonotype was found a few times. The rearrangement links TRBV12-3 or TRBV12-4 to TRBJ1-2; D gene unclear. This CDR3 is built from 11 residues. V gave up 10 bases and J gave up 6 bases, with 12 bases separating them. In DNA form, the CDR3 reads TGTGCCATCCCGACCGCGGATGGCTACACCTTC. Amino acid sequence: CAIPTADGYTF.

The CDR3: CSANQGALLYGYTF. In DNA, the CDR3 is TGCAGCGCCAACCAGGGGGCGCTTCTTTATGGCTACACCTTC. The chain is built from TRBV29-1 and TRBJ1-2, with TRBD1 identical over 8 bases. This CDR3 is built from 14 residues. CDR1 is SQVTM and CDR2 is ANQGSEA in the germline V gene. The V and J ends lost 7 bases and 5 bases, in that order; junction bases with no gene match: 12.

The chain carries TRBV4-3 and TRBJ1-2; 9 nucleotides align to TRBD1. The CDR3 consists of 16 residues. Germline assignment: CDR1 LGHNA and CDR2 YSLEER. The V gene end was trimmed by 1 base and the J gene end by 6 bases; junction bases not matched to a gene: 9. The CDR3 nucleotides read TGCGCCAGCAGCCAAGCAAGCCTACAGGGGGCCGATGGCTACACCTTC. This translates into CASSQASLQGADGYTF.

This rearrangement joins TRBV7-8 to TRBJ2-7, with 7 nucleotides matching TRBD2. This CDR3 contains 13 residues. V gave up 5 bases and J gave up 3 bases; unmatched junction bases: 4. CDR1 is SGHVS and CDR2 is FQNEAQ in the germline V gene. The CDR3 loop is CASSGDYDYEQYF. The CDR3 bases are TGTGCCAGCAGCGGGGACTACGACTACGAGCAGTACTTC. Using reference TRBV7-8 and TRBJ2-7 for the parts outside the CDR3, the full variable domain is GAGVSQSPRYKVAKRGQDVALRCDPISGHVSLFWYQQALGQGPEFLTYFQNEAQLDKSGLPSDRFFAERPEGSVSTLKIQRTQQEDSAVYLCASSGDYDYEQYFGPGTRLTVT.

CDR3 in amino acids: CASSQPGQGGEQYF. Written as DNA, the CDR3 is TGCGCCAGCAGCCAACCAGGACAAGGGGGGGAGCAGTACTTC. The chain uses TRBV4-1 and TRBJ2-4; D perhaps matches TRBD2 (7 bases). The CDR3 covers 14 residues. Per germline, CDR1 MGHRA and CDR2 YSYEKL. V lost 2 bases to trimming and J lost 13 bases, with 18 bases between them.

This clonotype was found once. The chain is built from TRBV7-2 and TRBJ2-1; D tentatively reads TRBD1 or TRBD2 (5 bases each). V was trimmed by 5 bases and J by 0 bases, leaving 14 bases between them. This CDR3 has 16 residues. Germline V gives CDR1 SGHTA, CDR2 FQGNSA. The CDR3 bases are TGTGCCAGCAGCCCGGGACCGCCGAGCTCCTACAATGAGCAGTTCTTC. Its protein product is CASSPGPPSSYNEQFF.

The V and J genes are TRBV25-1 and TRBJ1-1; D ambiguous. Germline values: CDR1 MGHDK, CDR2 SYGVNS. The V end lost 6 bases, the J end lost 3 bases, and 8 bases lay between the germline ends. This CDR3 has 12 residues. Here the CDR3 reads CASRLEYTEAFF. The CDR3 DNA reads TGTGCCAGCAGACTAGAGTACACTGAAGCTTTCTTT.

This clonotype came up once. DNA of the CDR3: TGCGCCAGCGGTATAGACAGTGCCGGGAGCTATGGCTACACCTTC. Encoded protein: CASGIDSAGSYGYTF. The V and J genes are TRBV4-1 and TRBJ1-2, with D tentatively TRBD1 (5 bases). The germline V gene has CDR1 MGHRA and CDR2 YSYEKL. The ends were cut back, 8 bases at V and 4 bases at J, with 20 bases in the middle. This CDR3 is 15 amino acids long.

This clonotype has just one count. The V call is TRBV7-2, the J call TRBJ2-5, with no clear D. This CDR3 has 15 amino acids. CDR1 is SGHTA and CDR2 is FQGNSA in the germline V gene. V shed 3 bases and J shed 3 bases, with 14 bases lying between them. The CDR3 nucleotides are TGTGCCAGCAGCTTTACCTTAGGGTTCGAAGAGACCCAGTACTTC. Its protein is CASSFTLGFEETQYF.

J is TRBJ2-7 and V is TRBV27; D not certain. Trimming removed 9 bases from V and 6 bases from J, with 9 bases in between. The CDR3 extends over 10 amino acids. Per the germline V gene, CDR1 is MNHEY and CDR2 is SMNVEV (reference sequence). CDR3 nucleotide sequence: TGTGCCAGGGTCCCTTCCGAGCAGTACTTC. Translation: CARVPSEQYF.

V usage is TRBV9 and J usage is TRBJ2-1; unclear D gene. CDR3 length equals 12 residues. Trimming shortened V by 3 bases and J by 7 bases, and 8 bases separated the two germline ends. Germline assignment: CDR1 SGDLS and CDR2 YYNGEE. The CDR3 loop is CASSATPNEQFF. CDR3 DNA sequence: TGTGCCAGCAGCGCAACCCCAAATGAGCAGTTCTTC.

This clonotype was recorded only once. CDR3 DNA: TGTGCCAGCAGCTCTCCCCAGGGTTTCAATGAGCAGTACTTC. It translates to CASSSPQGFNEQYF. The chain joins TRBV11-2 to TRBJ2-5; weak D call: TRBD1 (5 bases). V lost 4 bases, J lost 11 bases, and 20 bases lay in between. The CDR3 is 14 amino acids. Germline CDR1 is SGHAT and CDR2 is FQNNGV.

This clonotype appeared many times. The chain employs TRBV12-3 or TRBV12-4 and TRBJ2-6; D is possibly TRBD1 (5 bases). The CDR3 consists of 17 residues. V lost 0 bases, J lost 0 bases, and 9 bases lay in between. CDR3 nucleotide sequence: TGTGCCAGCAGTTTAGCTGACAGTTTCTCTGGGGCCAACGTCCTGACTTTC. Residues: CASSLADSFSGANVLTF.

This clonotype occurred a few times. The chain has TRBV7-8 and TRBJ2-1, with 9 bases identical to TRBD2. There are 18 residues in the CDR3. Germline values: CDR1 SGHVS, CDR2 FQNEAQ. Trimming removed 2 bases from V and 8 bases from J; junction bases left unmatched: 16. CDR3 bases: TGTGCCAGCAGCTTAATGCCAAGAAGCGGGGGGAATTTGGATGAGCAGTTCTTC. Translated: CASSLMPRSGGNLDEQFF.

This chain joins TRBV5-5 and TRBJ2-7; tentative D call: TRBD1 (7 bases). The ends were cut back, 3 bases at V and 4 bases at J, with 20 bases in the middle. Germline V gene sequence: CDR1 SGHKS, CDR2 YYEKEE (reference sequence). This CDR3 is 16 amino acids long. The DNA of the CDR3 is TGTGCCAGCAGCTACGCGGAGGGGGCGGAATGGTACGAGCAGTACTTC. This sequence encodes CASSYAEGAEWYEQYF.

This clonotype was picked up a small number of times. V usage is TRBV12-3 or TRBV12-4 and J usage is TRBJ1-6; D unresolved. The CDR3 is 15 residues long. V was pared by 6 bases and J by 10 bases, with 19 bases between. CDR3 nucleotide sequence: TGTGCCAGCAGCACGACACGGAGGGTTAGGTCACCCCTCCACTTT. It encodes CASSTTRRVRSPLHF.

This chain connects TRBV6-6 to TRBJ2-7; 7 bases match TRBD2. The DNA end favors TRBJ2-5, so the J call may be wrong. This CDR3 has 13 amino acids. Germline CDR1 MNHNY, CDR2 SVGAGI (reference sequence). The CDR3 region has the DNA TGTGCCAGCAGTCGTTTGGGGGGGGAGACCCAGTACTTC. Its translation: CASSRLGGETQYF.

This sequence joins TRBV4-1 and TRBJ2-7; TRBD1 might be the D (6 bases). The CDR3 extends over 15 amino acids. CDR1 and CDR2 (germline): MGHRA, YSYEKL. V lost 0 bases, J lost 6 bases, and 15 bases lay in between. In DNA form, the CDR3 reads TGCGCCAGCAGCCAAGAAGGTGGCAGGGGCTGCGAGCAGTACTTC. Translated, it gives CASSQEGGRGCEQYF.

With regard to this clonotype: One end of the junction is discordant with germline, which a read error may explain. The chain employs TRBV4-2 and TRBJ2-5; 11 bases agree with TRBD1. The CDR3 is made up of 16 amino acids. CDR1 LGHNA and CDR2 YNFKEQ come from the germline V gene. The CDR3 region is CASSNLPGQGVETQYF. CDR3 sequence (DNA): TGTGCCAGCAGCAACCTCCCGGGACAGGGGGTAGAGACCCAGTACTTT.

As concerns this clonotype: Mismatch with germline at one junction end may stem from a read error. The V gene is TRBV18, the J gene TRBJ2-3; perhaps TRBD2 as D (5 bases). Germline V lookup: CDR1 KGHSH, CDR2 LQKENI. This CDR3 contains 12 residues. The CDR3 reads CASAPRGDTQYF. Written as DNA, the CDR3 is TGTGCCAGCGCACCACGGGGAGATACGCAGTATTTT.

This chain connects TRBV2 to TRBJ2-5; TRBD2 matches 7 bases. The CDR3 is 16 amino acids. Losses at the gene ends were 3 bases for V and 0 bases for J; bases not matched to a gene: 7. The germline V gene has CDR1 SNHLY and CDR2 FYNNEI. For the CDR3, the DNA is TGTGCCAGCAGTGAGTGGGGGGGTACCTACCAAGAGACCCAGTACTTC. Amino acids: CASSEWGGTYQETQYF.

CDR3 bases: TGCGCCAGCAGCAACCGGGACAGGTTAATCGTCGTTGAGCAGTTCTTC. Amino acids: CASSNRDRLIVVEQFF. The chain couples TRBV5-1 to TRBJ2-1, with TRBD1 matching over 8 bases. J gave up 9 bases and V 4 bases, and 15 bases lay outside the gene matches. The CDR3 contains 16 residues. Per the germline V gene, CDR1 is SGHRS and CDR2 is YFSETQ.

This chain joins TRBV29-1 and TRBJ2-5, with 11 bases identical to TRBD1. The CDR3 length is 13 residues. Germline V CDR1 and CDR2: SQVTM, ANQGSEA. The V segment lost 5 bases and the J segment 11 bases; nucleotides outside the gene matches: 10. The CDR3 DNA follows: TGCAGCGTTTATGGACAGGGGGCGGAAGAGCAGTACTTC. Amino acids: CSVYGQGAEEQYF.

This chain joins TRBV10-3 and TRBJ1-5; TRBD1 aligns across 10 bases. Looked up from germline, CDR1 is ENHRY and CDR2 is SYGVKD. Trimming removed 0 bases from V and 5 bases from J; junction bases left unmatched: 1. This CDR3 is 15 amino acids long. CDR3 in DNA: TGTGCCATCAGTGAGTCCGGACAGGGGGATCAGCCCCAGCATTTT. Translating it yields CAISESGQGDQPQHF.

The CDR3 loop reads CSVASGVTDTQYF. In DNA, the CDR3 is TGCAGCGTTGCTAGCGGGGTCACAGATACGCAGTATTTT. The chain couples TRBV29-1 to TRBJ2-3; 9 nucleotides agree with TRBD2. Germline-derived CDR1 and CDR2 are SQVTM and ANQGSEA. CDR3 length: 13 residues. J lost 2 bases, V lost 4 bases, and 1 base had no gene match.

The chain is built from TRBV6-5 and TRBJ2-1, with TRBD2 identical over 13 bases. The CDR3 is 15 residues long. After removal of 6 bases from V and 8 bases from J, the junction contained 7 bases not matched to a gene. Germline loops: CDR1 MNHEY, CDR2 SVGAGI. The CDR3 nucleotides read TGTGCCAGCAGCCCGCCGGGACTAGCGGGATATGAGCAGTTCTTC. Translated: CASSPPGLAGYEQFF.

In DNA form, the CDR3 reads TGTGCCAGCAGTTACTCCCGGGACACTTCTTGGGAAGGGGGCTACACCTTC. Translating it yields CASSYSRDTSWEGGYTF. The chain links TRBV6-5 to TRBJ1-2; maybe TRBD1 (6 bases). Germline assignment: CDR1 MNHEY and CDR2 SVGAGI. CDR3 length: 17 residues. Trimming took 0 bases from V and 8 from J, leaving 22 bases between them.

Concerning this clonotype: A read error is possible here, since a much larger clone lies one base away. The rearrangement uses TRBV7-9 and TRBJ2-3, with 10 bases that match TRBD1. The CDR3 is made up of 15 amino acids. CDR1 and CDR2 (germline): SEHNR, FQNEAQ (reference sequence). The junction had 4 bases not matched to a gene; V was cut back by 6 bases and J by 1 base. The CDR3: CASRFGTGGTDTQYF. Written as DNA, the CDR3 is TGTGCCAGCAGGTTCGGGACAGGGGGCACAGATACGCAGTATTTT.

The chain is built from TRBV3-1 and TRBJ2-4; 8 bases map to TRBD1. The end of the DNA aligns better with TRBJ2-7, so the J call may be wrong. Per germline, CDR1 LGHDT and CDR2 YNNKEL (reference sequence). The CDR3 has 15 amino acids. CDR3 sequence reads: CASSQGGQALYEQYF. The CDR3 bases are TGTGCCAGCAGCCAAGGGGGACAGGCCCTCTACGAGCAGTACTTC.